This is a list of T cell receptor beta chains from one sample in a study of cytomegalovirus exposure and HLA in healthy donors. The repertoire was sequenced with immunoSEQ multiplex PCR; TCRdb's copy has only in-frame clones and lacks some. The sample includes around 100,000 clones, about 59% of them seen just once. The sample was PBMCs. These TCRs come from a man aged 30 to 39 in good health and CMV-seropositive. CDR3s include the opening cysteine and the closing phenylalanine or tryptophan. The order of the fields is CDR3 length, J gene, clone size, V gene, D gene, CDR3 protein, CDR3 DNA. The D gene is left open where the match is weak. Only some rows state a clone size, as once, few, many or a class for expanded clones.

len: 12; j_gene: TRBJ2-7; abundance: .; v_gene: TRBV30; d_gene: .; CDR3aa: CAWNLNSHEQYF; CDR3nt: TGTGCCTGGAACCTAAACTCCCACGAGCAGTACTTC
len: 15; j_gene: TRBJ1-6; abundance: few; v_gene: TRBV25-1; d_gene: TRBD1; CDR3aa: CASSELGTGYSPLHF; CDR3nt: TGTGCCAGCAGTGAGTTAGGGACAGGGTATTCACCCCTCCACTTT
len: 12; j_gene: TRBJ2-3; abundance: .; v_gene: TRBV5-1; d_gene: .; CDR3aa: CAPGVSTDTQYF; CDR3nt: TGCGCCCCAGGGGTTAGCACAGATACGCAGTATTTT
len: 17; j_gene: TRBJ2-1; abundance: .; v_gene: TRBV6-4; d_gene: TRBD2; CDR3aa: CASSDEAGLAGAGEQFF; CDR3nt: TGTGCCAGCAGTGACGAAGCTGGACTAGCGGGGGCGGGTGAGCAGTTCTTC
len: 14; j_gene: TRBJ1-1; abundance: .; v_gene: TRBV5-1; d_gene: .; CDR3aa: CASSLVAGDTEAFF; CDR3nt: TGCGCCAGCAGCTTGGTGGCAGGGGACACTGAAGCTTTCTTT
len: 15; j_gene: TRBJ1-4; abundance: .; v_gene: TRBV6-5; d_gene: .; CDR3aa: CASSPIGGRNEKLFF; CDR3nt: TGTGCCAGCAGCCCCATCGGGGGAAGGAATGAAAAACTGTTTTTT
len: 16; j_gene: TRBJ1-2; abundance: .; v_gene: TRBV30; d_gene: TRBD1; CDR3aa: CALDWTGGRRNYGYTF; CDR3nt: TGTGCCTTGGATTGGACAGGGGGGAGGAGGAACTATGGCTACACCTTC
len: 12; j_gene: TRBJ1-2; abundance: .; v_gene: TRBV6-4; d_gene: .; CDR3aa: CASSFGGDGYTF; CDR3nt: TGTGCCAGCAGTTTCGGCGGAGATGGCTACACCTTC
len: 15; j_gene: TRBJ1-6; abundance: .; v_gene: TRBV25-1; d_gene: .; CDR3aa: CASSESGGISSPLHF; CDR3nt: TGTGCCAGCAGTGAATCGGGGGGAATAAGTTCACCCCTCCACTTT
len: 16; j_gene: TRBJ2-3; abundance: .; v_gene: TRBV6-1; d_gene: TRBD1; CDR3aa: CASSEARGTATDTQYF; CDR3nt: TGTGCCAGCAGTGAAGCACGAGGGACAGCCACAGATACGCAGTATTTT
len: 15; j_gene: TRBJ1-2; abundance: once; v_gene: TRBV7-9; d_gene: TRBD1; CDR3aa: CASRTTGTGVLGYTF; CDR3nt: TGTGCCAGCAGAACAACAGGGACAGGGGTTCTCGGCTACACCTTC
len: 16; j_gene: TRBJ1-3; abundance: .; v_gene: TRBV7-9; d_gene: TRBD1; CDR3aa: CASSLPDRDPGNTIYF; CDR3nt: TGTGCCAGCAGCCTACCGGACAGGGACCCTGGAAACACCATATATTTT
len: 13; j_gene: TRBJ1-2; abundance: .; v_gene: TRBV6-1; d_gene: .; CDR3aa: CASSSRELYGYTF; CDR3nt: TGTGCCAGCAGTTCGCGGGAACTCTATGGCTACACCTTC
len: 18; j_gene: TRBJ1-5; abundance: .; v_gene: TRBV27; d_gene: .; CDR3aa: CASSLTLRDGGRNQPQHF; CDR3nt: TGTGCCAGCAGTTTAACCCTGAGGGACGGGGGGCGAAATCAGCCCCAGCATTTT
len: 14; j_gene: TRBJ1-5; abundance: few; v_gene: TRBV10-3; d_gene: .; CDR3aa: CAISEREGNQPQHF; CDR3nt: TGTGCCATCAGTGAAAGGGAGGGCAATCAGCCCCAGCATTTT